These 19 T cell receptor beta chains came from one sample sequenced in a study of siplizumab effects on memory and regulatory T cells. Libraries were prepared by immunoSEQ multiplex PCR; TCRdb keeps only in-frame clonotypes and omits some of them. The sample lists some 96,000 clones, approximately 92% seen once, with 0.14% to 0.15% in the top ten. Material: CD4+ T cells sorted from blood. These receptors were taken from a human donor in good health.

The chain carries TRBV28 and TRBJ1-1, with unresolved D. CDR3 length: 11 residues. From germline, CDR1 is MDHEN and CDR2 SYDVKM. Trimming shortened V by 5 bases and J by 9 bases, and 10 bases separated the two germline ends. The chain's CDR3 is CASSLRDKAFF. DNA of the CDR3: TGTGCCAGCAGTCTCCGTGACAAAGCTTTCTTT. Supplemented by reference TRBV28 and TRBJ1-1, the full variable domain reads DVKVTQSSRYLVKRTGEKVFLECVQDMDHENMFWYRQDPGLGLRLIYFSYDVKMKEKGDIPEGYSVSREKKERFSLILESASTNQTSMYLCASSLRDKAFFGQGTRLTVV.

This clone was observed a single time. This sequence joins TRBV19 and TRBJ2-7; tentatively, D is TRBD1 or TRBD2 (5 bases each). The V gene's germline CDR1 is LNHDA and CDR2 SQIVND (reference sequence). Trimming pared 2 bases from V and 0 bases from J, leaving 11 bases between. This CDR3 has 15 residues. The CDR3 DNA follows: TGTGCCAGTAGTATAATCGAGAGGGGCTCCTACGAGCAGTACTTC. It codes for CASSIIERGSYEQYF. Filled out from reference TRBV19 and TRBJ2-7, the complete variable domain reads DGGITQSPKYLFRKEGQNVTLSCEQNLNHDAMYWYRQDPGQGLRLIYYSQIVNDFQKGDIAEGYSVSREKKESFPLTVTSAQKNPTAFYLCASSIIERGSYEQYFGPGTRLTVT.

The chain links TRBV4-3 to TRBJ2-1, with D perhaps TRBD2 (5 bases). The CDR3 is 16 amino acids. The V end lost 0 bases, the J end lost 6 bases, and 15 bases lay between the germline ends. Germline V gene lookup returns CDR1 LGHNA and CDR2 YSLEER. The CDR3 sequence: CASSQDAGVSFNEQFF. The CDR3 bases are TGCGCCAGCAGCCAAGATGCCGGGGTGAGCTTCAATGAGCAGTTCTTC.

The chain has TRBV6-6 and TRBJ1-5, with D perhaps matching TRBD1 (6 bases). The V gene's germline CDR1 is MNHNY and CDR2 SVGAGI (reference sequence). The CDR3 has 15 amino acids. V gave up 7 bases and J gave up 7 bases, with 20 bases separating them. In nucleotides, the CDR3 is TGTGCCAGCAAAGACGACGGGGGCCCGGGGCAGCCCCAGCATTTT. Amino acids: CASKDDGGPGQPQHF.

The genes are TRBV5-6 and TRBJ2-1; unclear D gene. Germline CDR1 SGHDT, CDR2 YYEEEE. This CDR3 contains 13 residues. The V and J ends lost 6 bases and 3 bases respectively, with 10 bases between them. CDR3 region: CASTRVFYNEQFF. CDR3 in DNA: TGTGCCAGCACCCGGGTCTTCTACAATGAGCAGTTCTTC.

The V call is TRBV29-1, the J call TRBJ1-5; 11 positions agree with TRBD1. V was pared by 7 bases and J by 6 bases, with 8 bases of the junction left unmatched. Per germline, CDR1 SQVTM and CDR2 ANQGSEA. This CDR3 region has 14 residues. The CDR3 DNA reads as TGCAGCGGGGGGGGCGGGACAGGGGGTCAGCCCCAGCATTTT. Translating it yields CSGGGGTGGQPQHF.

The chain carries TRBV11-3 and TRBJ2-1; perhaps TRBD2 as D (6 bases). CDR1 is SGHNT, CDR2 YENEEA, per germline. V dropped 5 bases and J dropped 1 base, with 15 bases sitting between them. CDR3 length: 16 residues. The CDR3 DNA reads TGTGCCAGCAGCAGCGGGCGGTCCGAGTCCTACAATGAGCAGTTCTTC. The encoded protein is CASSSGRSESYNEQFF.

The chain carries TRBV7-9 and TRBJ1-5; TRBD1 matches at 7 bases. The CDR3 has 19 amino acids. Trimming took 5 bases from V and 2 from J; bases not matched to a gene: 18. Germline values: CDR1 SEHNR, CDR2 FQNEAQ (reference sequence). The CDR3 protein is CASSHPRGRQGEGNQPQHF. For the CDR3, the DNA is TGTGCCAGCAGCCACCCCCGGGGGAGACAGGGCGAGGGCAATCAGCCCCAGCATTTT.

The rearrangement uses TRBV11-3 and TRBJ2-7, with 7 bases aligning to TRBD2. The CDR3 has 15 amino acids. V shed 1 base and J 0 bases; nucleotides not matched to a gene: 3. Germline loops: CDR1 SGHNT, CDR2 YENEEA. CDR3 sequence: CASSLGGGNSYEQYF. The CDR3 nucleotides are TGTGCCAGCAGCTTAGGGGGGGGTAACTCCTACGAGCAGTACTTC.

In this sample, this clone turned up once. The rearrangement joins TRBV5-4 to TRBJ2-3; the match to TRBD2 covers 11 bases. Germline CDR1 is SGHNT and CDR2 is YYREEE (reference sequence). J gave up 1 base and V 3 bases, and 7 bases lay outside the gene matches. The CDR3 is 17 residues long. The CDR3: CASSSDLSGGGTDTQYF. The CDR3 coding sequence is TGTGCCAGCAGCTCGGACCTTAGCGGGGGGGGCACAGATACGCAGTATTTT.

This chain joins TRBV10-3 and TRBJ2-2; no clear D gene. The ends were cut back, 5 bases at V and 8 bases at J, with 18 bases in the middle. There are 15 residues in the CDR3. CDR1 is ENHRY, CDR2 SYGVKD, per germline. In nucleotides, the CDR3 is TGTGCCATCAGTAGGTTCGAGGTACCCGGAGGGGAGCTGTTTTTT. This translates into CAISRFEVPGGELFF.

J is TRBJ1-1 and V is TRBV10-1; a weak D match, TRBD1 (6 bases). Per germline, CDR1 WNHNN and CDR2 SYGVQD (reference sequence). This CDR3 spans 13 amino acids. V lost 5 bases and J 1 base, leaving 8 bases between the germline ends. The CDR3 sequence: CASSKQGNTEAFF. The CDR3 bases are TGCGCCAGCAGTAAACAGGGGAACACTGAAGCTTTCTTT.

In its sample, this clone was seen a few times. This chain connects TRBV6-5 to TRBJ2-7; 9 bases align to TRBD1. CDR3 length: 16 amino acids. Germline loops: CDR1 MNHEY, CDR2 SVGAGI. After removal of 2 bases from V and 4 bases from J, the junction contained 9 bases not matched to a gene. CDR3 nucleotide sequence: TGTGCCAGCAGTTACGCTAGGACAGGGGACTCATACGAGCAGTACTTC. This codes for CASSYARTGDSYEQYF.

The rearrangement uses TRBV4-3 and TRBJ2-5, with 10 nucleotides matching TRBD2. Trimming at V came to 4 bases and at J to 2 bases, leaving 7 bases not matched to a gene. Germline V gives CDR1 LGHNA, CDR2 YSLEER. The CDR3 sequence is 16 residues long. The CDR3 loop reads CASSRNSGGRQETQYF. DNA of the CDR3: TGCGCCAGCAGCCGCAATAGCGGGGGGCGACAAGAGACCCAGTACTTC.

The V gene is TRBV6-5, the J gene TRBJ2-3; no clear D. The CDR3 runs to 10 residues. Germline CDR1 reads MNHEY; CDR2 reads SVGAGI. Trimming cost V 6 bases and J 4 bases, with 2 bases left between them. CDR3 sequence (DNA): TGTGCCAGCAGGTCAGATACGCAGTATTTT. It codes for CASRSDTQYF.

The J gene is TRBJ1-4, the V gene TRBV4-3; TRBD1 agrees at 7 bases. CDR1 LGHNA and CDR2 YSLEER come from the germline V gene. Germline trimming cut 3 bases from V and 1 base from J; bases unmatched to any gene: 2. The CDR3 has 15 amino acids. CDR3: CASSQAGGTNEKLFF. CDR3 coding DNA: TGCGCCAGCAGCCAGGCAGGGGGAACTAATGAAAAACTGTTTTTT.

This chain connects TRBV18 to TRBJ2-7, with D unclear. This CDR3 is built from 15 residues. The V end lost 0 bases, the J end lost 0 bases, and 9 bases lay between the germline ends. Germline V gene lookup returns CDR1 KGHSH and CDR2 LQKENI. The chain's CDR3 is CASSPPGISSYEQYF. In DNA, the CDR3 is TGTGCCAGCTCACCACCAGGGATTAGCTCCTACGAGCAGTACTTC.

J is TRBJ2-7 and V is TRBV6-6; 7 bases line up with TRBD1. Germline assignment: CDR1 MNHNY and CDR2 SVGAGI (reference sequence). The CDR3 extends over 14 amino acids. V trimming: 0 bases; J trimming: 3 bases; junction bases outside the gene matches: 2. CDR3 sequence: CASSYSTGNYEQYF. Here the CDR3 DNA reads TGTGCCAGCAGTTACTCGACAGGGAACTACGAGCAGTACTTC.

V gene TRBV6-6 combines with J gene TRBJ2-3; a possible D gene is TRBD1 (6 bases). V lost 5 bases to trimming and J lost 2 bases, with 11 bases between them. This CDR3 is built from 14 residues. CDR1 is MNHNY, CDR2 SVGAGI, per germline (reference sequence). The CDR3 nucleotides are TGTGCCAGCAGTGCCCGGGACACCACAGATACGCAGTATTTT. It specifies CASSARDTTDTQYF.